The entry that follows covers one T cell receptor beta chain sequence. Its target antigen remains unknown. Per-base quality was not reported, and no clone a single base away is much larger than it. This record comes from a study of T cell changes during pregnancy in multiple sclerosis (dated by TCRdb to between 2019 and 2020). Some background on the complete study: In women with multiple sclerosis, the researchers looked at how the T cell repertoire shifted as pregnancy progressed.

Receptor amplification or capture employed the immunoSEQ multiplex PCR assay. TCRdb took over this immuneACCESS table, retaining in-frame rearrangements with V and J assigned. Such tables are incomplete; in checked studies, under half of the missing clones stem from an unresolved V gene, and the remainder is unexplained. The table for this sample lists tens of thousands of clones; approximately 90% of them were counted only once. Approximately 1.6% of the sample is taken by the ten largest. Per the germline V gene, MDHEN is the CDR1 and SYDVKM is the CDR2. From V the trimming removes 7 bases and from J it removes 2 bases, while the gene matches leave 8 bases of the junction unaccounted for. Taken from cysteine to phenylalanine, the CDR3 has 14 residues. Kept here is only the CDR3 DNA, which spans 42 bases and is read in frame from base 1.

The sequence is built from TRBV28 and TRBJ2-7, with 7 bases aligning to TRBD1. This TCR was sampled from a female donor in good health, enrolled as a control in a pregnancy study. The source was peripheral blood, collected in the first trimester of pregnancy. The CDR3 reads CASTLTGTAYEQYF. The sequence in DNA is TGTGCCAGCACCCTTACCGGGACAGCCTACGAGCAGTACTTC.